The clone carrying this T cell receptor beta chain came up many times. The antigen remains undetermined. In germline, CDR1 is SGHVS, CDR2 FNYEAQ. Trimming at V came to 4 bases and at J to 12 bases, leaving 5 bases not matched to a gene. The CDR3 consists of 12 residues. The data derive from a study of T cell repertoires in cytomegalovirus infection. Turning to the study itself: Public TCR beta signatures were indicative of both CMV infection and a matching HLA type. Study outcomes and limitations: Based on cumulative public TCR beta family frequency, carriers of CMV plus the relevant HLA were identified. Ex vivo responses were dominated by HLA-C-restricted CMV-specific TCR beta clonotypes.

From the reads, TCRdb called clonotypes with MiXCR, one entry per CDR3 protein. The data show around 450,000 distinct CDR3 sequences, about 33% seen once. The chain joins TRBV7-6 to TRBJ2-1; TRBD1 matches 8 bases. The receptor was isolated from a human donor in good health (CMV status not recorded). Some clones in this sample may be carry-over from other donors' samples. The sequenced material came from PBMCs. The CDR3 bases are TGTGCCAGCAGCTCCCAGGACAGGGTGCAGTTCTTC. Translation gives CASSSQDRVQFF.